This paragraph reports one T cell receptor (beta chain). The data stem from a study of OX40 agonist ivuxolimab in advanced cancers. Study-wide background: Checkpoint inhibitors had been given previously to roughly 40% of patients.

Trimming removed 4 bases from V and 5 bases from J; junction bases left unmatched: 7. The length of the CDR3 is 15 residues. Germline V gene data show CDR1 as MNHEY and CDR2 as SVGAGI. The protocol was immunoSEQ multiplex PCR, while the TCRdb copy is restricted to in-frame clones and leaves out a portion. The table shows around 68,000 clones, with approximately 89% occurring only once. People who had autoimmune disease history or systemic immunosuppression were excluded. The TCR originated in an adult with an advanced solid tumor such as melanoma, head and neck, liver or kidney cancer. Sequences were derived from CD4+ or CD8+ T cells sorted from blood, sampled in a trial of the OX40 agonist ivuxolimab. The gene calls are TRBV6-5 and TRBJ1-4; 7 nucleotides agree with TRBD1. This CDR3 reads CASSSNRDRNEKLFF. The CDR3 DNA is TGTGCCAGCAGTTCGAACCGGGACAGAAATGAAAAACTGTTTTTT.